This entry lists 8 T cell receptor beta chains sequenced from one sample in a study of blood T cell repertoires in COVID-19. Measured with immunoSEQ multiplex PCR; TCRdb has only the in-frame clones, and not every one. The table has over 200,000 clones, about 85% seen once. The sequenced material came from PBMCs or T cells enriched from blood (not recorded which). The receptors come from a man aged 25 to 40 who had recovered from COVID-19.

This clone has just one count. V usage is TRBV7-3 and J usage is TRBJ1-2, with 10 bases lining up with TRBD1. The V gene's germline CDR1 is SGHTA and CDR2 FQGTGA. The CDR3 length is 16 residues. Trimming at V came to 5 bases and at J to 1 base, leaving 7 bases not matched to a gene. The CDR3 DNA reads TGTGCCAGCAGCCCTGACAGGGGGCCCGTTAACTATGGCTACACCTTC. Translating it yields CASSPDRGPVNYGYTF.

The chain joins TRBV7-2 to TRBJ2-1; 12 bases map to TRBD2. Germline V CDR1 and CDR2: SGHTA, FQGNSA. The junction had 7 bases not matched to a gene; V was cut back by 5 bases and J by 8 bases. This CDR3 spans 15 amino acids. Here the CDR3 DNA reads TGTGCCAGCAGCCCTCAACTAGCGGGAGGTGATGAGCAGTTCTTC. Translated: CASSPQLAGGDEQFF. Combining the CDR3 with reference TRBV7-2 and TRBJ2-1 gives the whole variable domain GAGVSQSPSNKVTEKGKDVELRCDPISGHTALYWYRQSLGQGLEFLIYFQGNSAPDKSGLPSDRFSAERTGGSVSTLTIQRTQQEDSAVYLCASSPQLAGGDEQFFGPGTRLTVL.

The CDR3 here is CASSVAGGDEKLFF. The CDR3 region has the DNA TGTGCCAGCAGCGTGGCAGGGGGCGATGAAAAACTGTTTTTT. V usage is TRBV7-9 and J usage is TRBJ1-4; TRBD1 matches at 8 bases. There are 14 residues in the CDR3. V dropped 5 bases and J dropped 6; count of bases not matched to a gene: 5. Germline CDR1 and CDR2: SEHNR and FQNEAQ (reference sequence).

The sample holds many counts of this clone. The rearrangement links TRBV30 to TRBJ2-1; 9 positions match TRBD2. From germline, CDR1 is GTSNPN and CDR2 SVGIG (reference sequence). V dropped 1 base and J dropped 5; count of bases not matched to a gene: 18. The CDR3 sequence is 19 residues long. In nucleotides, the CDR3 is TGTGCCTGGAGTGGGCGGGCTAGCGGGATAGGTGTAGGAGACAATGAGCAGTTCTTC. This sequence encodes CAWSGRASGIGVGDNEQFF.

V and J are TRBV29-1 and TRBJ1-1, with D perhaps matching TRBD1 (6 bases). The germline gives CDR1 SQVTM, CDR2 ANQGSEA. Trimming took off 0 bases at V and 3 bases at J, with 17 bases between the two ends. The CDR3 is 16 amino acids. In DNA, the CDR3 is TGCAGCGTTGAAGAGCTAGGGGGTCGGGTGGACACTGAAGCTTTCTTT. Encoded protein: CSVEELGGRVDTEAFF.

The chain joins TRBV5-4 to TRBJ1-1, with D possibly matching TRBD1 (5 bases). Germline CDR1 SGHNT, CDR2 YYREEE (reference sequence). V was trimmed by 4 bases and J by 6 bases, leaving 16 bases between them. The CDR3 runs 14 residues. The CDR3 protein is CASSPETASPEAFF. Written as DNA, the CDR3 is TGTGCCAGCAGCCCCGAGACAGCTTCCCCTGAAGCTTTCTTT.

The J gene is TRBJ2-7, the V gene TRBV5-1, with D possibly TRBD2 on 5 matching bases. The V and J ends lost 4 bases and 6 bases respectively, with 17 bases between them. Germline CDR1 is SGHRS and CDR2 is YFSETQ. The CDR3 has 14 amino acids. In DNA, the CDR3 is TGCGCCAGCAGCGCGGGCGCACCGATAGGCGAGCAGTACTTC. Encoded protein: CASSAGAPIGEQYF.

The J gene is TRBJ1-6, the V gene TRBV28; 9 nucleotides line up with TRBD1. V was pared by 6 bases and J by 0 bases, with 6 bases of the junction left unmatched. This CDR3 has 17 amino acids. Germline assignment: CDR1 MDHEN and CDR2 SYDVKM. The CDR3 spells CASRLGTGSSYNSPLHF. Written as DNA, the CDR3 is TGTGCCAGCAGGCTGGGGACAGGGAGCTCCTATAATTCACCCCTCCACTTT.